Listed below are T cell receptor beta chains from one sample, sequenced in a study of shared clonotypes between healthy human individuals. Produced via immunoSEQ multiplex PCR; TCRdb's table is partial and in-frame only. The table has about 2.5 million clones, roughly 90% seen once. The sequencing sample was made of naive CD4+ T cells from PBMCs. The receptor source for this set is a man younger than 35 in good health. Some clones in this sample may be carry-over from other donors' samples. The CDR3 runs from the conserved cysteine through the conserved F or W. A D gene is named only where the DNA matches it firmly. Only part of the rows carry a size: once, few, many, or a class if the clone is expanded.

CDR3: CAWSGRWGTPENYEQYF
DNA: TGTGCCTGGAGTGGAAGATGGGGGACGCCGGAAAATTACGAGCAGTACTTC
V: TRBV30
size: .
J: TRBJ2-7
D: .

CDR3: CAISEHTTVNEQFF
DNA: TGTGCCATCAGTGAACACACAACAGTCAATGAGCAGTTCTTC
V: TRBV10-3
size: .
J: TRBJ2-1
D: .

CDR3: CATSRGGANSYEQYF
DNA: TGTGCCACCAGCAGAGGAGGGGCCAACTCCTACGAGCAGTACTTC
V: TRBV15
size: .
J: TRBJ2-7
D: .

CDR3: CASSSSLTYEQYF
DNA: TGTGCCAGCAGTTCCTCCTTAACCTACGAGCAGTACTTC
V: TRBV27
size: .
J: TRBJ2-7
D: .

CDR3: CASSQDLNWGNIQYF
DNA: TGCGCCAGCAGCCAAGATCTAAACTGGGGAAACATTCAGTACTTC
V: TRBV4-1
size: .
J: TRBJ2-4
D: .

CDR3: CASSQDRGTGPYEQYF
DNA: TGTGCCAGCAGCCAAGATCGGGGGACAGGCCCCTACGAGCAGTACTTC
V: TRBV14
size: .
J: TRBJ2-7
D: TRBD1

CDR3: CASTTRGGIEEKLFF
DNA: TGTGCCAGCACAACCCGGGGAGGCATAGAGGAAAAACTGTTTTTT
V: TRBV7-8
size: .
J: TRBJ1-4
D: .

CDR3: CASSYPDTGELFF
DNA: TGTGCCAGCAGTTACCCAGACACCGGGGAGCTGTTTTTT
V: TRBV6-5
size: .
J: TRBJ2-2
D: .

CDR3: CASATWGQGSSGANVLTF
DNA: TGTGCCAGCGCAACCTGGGGACAGGGGAGCTCTGGGGCCAACGTCCTGACTTTC
V: TRBV27
size: .
J: TRBJ2-6
D: TRBD1

CDR3: CASSPRPRGDEQFF
DNA: TGTGCCAGCAGCCCTCGACCCCGGGGTGATGAGCAGTTCTTC
V: TRBV4-2
size: .
J: TRBJ2-1
D: .

CDR3: CASSLYTMSTDTQYF
DNA: TGTGCCAGCTCACTATATACCATGAGCACAGATACGCAGTATTTT
V: TRBV18
size: .
J: TRBJ2-3
D: .

CDR3: CASSVAHGGETQYF
DNA: TGTGCCAGCAGCGTAGCCCACGGTGGAGAGACCCAGTACTTC
V: TRBV9
size: .
J: TRBJ2-5
D: .

CDR3: CASSQRETGFATDTQYF
DNA: TGCGCCAGCAGCCAGAGGGAAACGGGATTCGCCACAGATACGCAGTATTTT
V: TRBV4-3
size: .
J: TRBJ2-3
D: .

CDR3: CASSLVAGSTGELFF
DNA: TGCGCCAGCAGCTTGGTAGCGGGAAGCACCGGGGAGCTGTTTTTT
V: TRBV5-1
size: .
J: TRBJ2-2
D: TRBD2

CDR3: CSVGRGKNIQYF
DNA: TGCAGCGTGGGTCGGGGCAAAAACATTCAGTACTTC
V: TRBV29-1
size: once
J: TRBJ2-4
D: .

CDR3: CASSYSILAGDREQFF
DNA: TGTGCCAGCAGTTACTCGATACTAGCGGGAGATCGTGAGCAGTTCTTC
V: TRBV6-5
size: once
J: TRBJ2-1
D: TRBD2

CDR3: CASSEVASAYGDEQFF
DNA: TGTGCCAGCAGTGAAGTGGCTAGCGCGTACGGCGATGAGCAGTTCTTC
V: TRBV2
size: .
J: TRBJ2-1
D: .

CDR3: CASSVGGQGEAFF
DNA: TGTGCCAGCAGCGTAGGGGGACAGGGAGAAGCTTTCTTT
V: TRBV9
size: .
J: TRBJ1-1
D: TRBD1

CDR3: CASMYRDAIPQHF
DNA: TGTGCCAGCATGTACCGGGACGCGATACCCCAGCATTTT
V: TRBV6-1
size: .
J: TRBJ1-5
D: .

CDR3: CASSVVAGTHNEQFF
DNA: TGTGCCAGCAGTGTTGTGGCGGGAACCCACAATGAGCAGTTCTTC
V: TRBV2
size: .
J: TRBJ2-1
D: .

CDR3: CASSFASGRAGDTQYF
DNA: TGTGCCAGCAGCTTCGCTAGCGGGAGGGCCGGAGATACGCAGTATTTT
V: TRBV9
size: .
J: TRBJ2-3
D: TRBD2

CDR3: CASRPLAGGKHYNEQFF
DNA: TGTGCCAGCAGGCCCTTAGCGGGAGGGAAACATTACAATGAGCAGTTCTTC
V: TRBV28
size: .
J: TRBJ2-1
D: TRBD2

CDR3: CASSFDGGRANVLTF
DNA: TGTGCCAGCAGCTTTGACGGAGGGAGGGCCAACGTCCTGACTTTC
V: TRBV7-9
size: .
J: TRBJ2-6
D: .

CDR3: CASSFRGRLNIQYF
DNA: TGTGCCAGCAGTTTCAGGGGGCGTTTAAACATTCAGTACTTC
V: TRBV27
size: .
J: TRBJ2-4
D: TRBD1

CDR3: CASSPNRASGYTF
DNA: TGTGCCAGCAGCCCTAACAGGGCCTCGGGCTACACCTTC
V: TRBV5-6
size: .
J: TRBJ1-2
D: .

CDR3: CASSRSEQETQYF
DNA: TGCGCCAGCAGCCGGAGCGAGCAAGAGACCCAGTACTTC
V: TRBV5-1
size: .
J: TRBJ2-5
D: .

CDR3: CASSSEGLAKNIQYF
DNA: TGTGCCAGCAGTTCCGAGGGACTAGCCAAAAACATTCAGTACTTC
V: TRBV28
size: once
J: TRBJ2-4
D: .

CDR3: CASSFDFTGELFF
DNA: TGCGCCAGCAGCTTTGACTTTACCGGGGAGCTGTTTTTT
V: TRBV5-1
size: .
J: TRBJ2-2
D: .

CDR3: CASSSRRNYNEQFF
DNA: TGTGCCAGCAGTTCCAGGCGTAACTACAATGAGCAGTTCTTC
V: TRBV11-3
size: .
J: TRBJ2-1
D: .

CDR3: CASGFLPEERRSYEQYF
DNA: TGTGCTAGTGGTTTTCTCCCTGAGGAGCGGCGCTCCTACGAGCAGTACTTC
V: TRBV12-5
size: .
J: TRBJ2-7
D: .

CDR3: CASSPLSGQVRTEAFF
DNA: TGTGCCAGCTCACCACTTTCGGGACAGGTACGGACTGAAGCTTTCTTT
V: TRBV18
size: .
J: TRBJ1-1
D: TRBD1

CDR3: CASSLDRVFDVGNQPQHF
DNA: TGTGCCAGCAGTCTAGACAGGGTTTTTGATGTGGGCAATCAGCCCCAGCATTTT
V: TRBV28
size: .
J: TRBJ1-5
D: TRBD1

CDR3: CASSLMGRGSYEQYF
DNA: TGTGCCAGCAGCTTAATGGGCCGAGGGTCCTACGAGCAGTACTTC
V: TRBV7-9
size: .
J: TRBJ2-7
D: .

CDR3: CASRRGPYTEAFF
DNA: TGTGCCAGCCGGAGGGGGCCCTACACTGAAGCTTTCTTT
V: TRBV19
size: .
J: TRBJ1-1
D: TRBD1

CDR3: CASSLYRTGNTGELFF
DNA: TGCGCCAGCAGCTTGTATAGGACAGGGAACACCGGGGAGCTGTTTTTT
V: TRBV5-1
size: .
J: TRBJ2-2
D: TRBD1

CDR3: CASSFILRTDTQYF
DNA: TGTGCCAGCAGTTTCATCCTCCGGACAGATACGCAGTATTTT
V: TRBV28
size: .
J: TRBJ2-3
D: .

CDR3: CASSLNGAGEETQYF
DNA: TGTGCCAGCAGCTTGAACGGAGCAGGGGAAGAGACCCAGTACTTC
V: TRBV5-4
size: .
J: TRBJ2-5
D: .

CDR3: CASSSGGLFNTGELFF
DNA: TGCGCCAGCAGCTCGGGGGGTCTCTTTAACACCGGGGAGCTGTTTTTT
V: TRBV5-1
size: .
J: TRBJ2-2
D: TRBD2

CDR3: CASSLGPVKNIQYF
DNA: TGTGCCAGCAGCTTGGGGCCGGTCAAAAACATTCAGTACTTC
V: TRBV6-6
size: .
J: TRBJ2-4
D: .

CDR3: CASSQDRQGSSGNTIYF
DNA: TGTGCCAGCAGCCAAGATCGGCAGGGGAGCTCTGGAAACACCATATATTTT
V: TRBV4-2
size: .
J: TRBJ1-3
D: .

CDR3: CASSPQTEQYF
DNA: TGTGCCAGCTCACCACAAACCGAGCAGTACTTC
V: TRBV18
size: .
J: TRBJ2-7
D: .